Listed here are 17 T cell receptor beta chains from one sample, sequenced in a study of radiation and T cells in renal cell carcinoma. Time point of the sample: baseline pretreatment blood. Treatment defined: 15 Gy SBRT to primary tumor, nephrectomy 4 weeks later. TCRdb's copy holds only in-frame clones and misses some; the assay was immunoSEQ multiplex PCR. Here the sample spans about 130,000 clones, nearly 90% being singletons. Sequenced material: blood, taken from a patient whose treatment included radiotherapy and nephrectomy. Receptor source: a woman aged 45-59 years with renal cell carcinoma.

The genes are TRBV6-4 and TRBJ1-2; tentatively, D is TRBD1 (5 bases). V gave up 6 bases and J gave up 5 bases, with 7 bases separating them. CDR3 length equals 11 residues. The germline gives CDR1 MRHNA, CDR2 SNTAGT. The CDR3 loop reads CASSAGYGYTF. CDR3 coding DNA: TGTGCCAGCAGCGCAGGGTATGGCTACACCTTC.

This chain links TRBV2 with TRBJ2-3, with 13 bases lining up with TRBD2. V dropped 6 bases and J dropped 9; count of bases not matched to a gene: 9. The CDR3 consists of 15 residues. Germline V gene lookup returns CDR1 SNHLY and CDR2 FYNNEI. The CDR3 is CASRLGLAGEGTQYF. The DNA for the CDR3 is TGTGCCAGCAGGCTCGGACTAGCGGGGGAAGGCACGCAGTATTTT.

This rearrangement joins TRBV10-3 to TRBJ1-1, with D maybe TRBD1 (6 bases). CDR1 and CDR2 from the germline V gene are ENHRY and SYGVKD. The CDR3 extends over 14 amino acids. The V and J ends lost 4 bases and 4 bases respectively, with 13 bases between them. The CDR3 loop reads CAISAQGLGTEAFF. The CDR3 region has the DNA TGTGCCATCAGTGCTCAGGGGTTGGGCACTGAAGCTTTCTTT.

This clone has more than one count but fewer than ten. The genes are TRBV30 and TRBJ1-1; the D is unclear. The CDR3 extends over 15 amino acids. The germline V and J ends were trimmed by 2 bases and 1 base, with 14 bases remaining between them. From germline, CDR1 is GTSNPN and CDR2 SVGIG (reference sequence). The CDR3 region is CAWSPSASPNTEAFF. CDR3 coding DNA: TGTGCCTGGAGTCCCTCAGCCAGCCCGAACACTGAAGCTTTCTTT.

A few counts support this clone. The chain couples TRBV5-1 to TRBJ2-1; 12 nucleotides align to TRBD2. V lost 0 bases and J lost 12; bases outside the gene matches: 7. This CDR3 contains 15 residues. From germline, CDR1 is SGHRS and CDR2 YFSETQ. The CDR3, as DNA: TGCGCCAGCAGCTTGGCACTAGCGGGGGGAAGGTGGCAGTTCTTC. Translated, it gives CASSLALAGGRWQFF.

This sequence joins TRBV19 and TRBJ1-1; the match to TRBD1 covers 9 bases. Germline V gene lookup returns CDR1 LNHDA and CDR2 SQIVND (reference sequence). The CDR3 consists of 14 residues. V dropped 8 bases and J dropped 1; count of bases not matched to a gene: 5. This CDR3 reads CASRRQGGNTEAFF. Here the CDR3 DNA reads TGTGCCAGTCGACGACAGGGGGGGAACACTGAAGCTTTCTTT.

The V call is TRBV11-2, the J call TRBJ2-6; D not certain. This CDR3 has 14 residues. Looked up from germline, CDR1 is SGHAT and CDR2 is FQNNGV. Between the trimmed V and J ends, which lost 5 bases and 10 bases, there was a span of 15 bases. The CDR3 coding sequence is TGTGCCAGCAGCCCCCAGTCAGTTCTAAACGTCCTGACTTTC. Amino acid sequence: CASSPQSVLNVLTF.

The CDR3 sequence is CSVVGPADGGPTDTQYF. For the CDR3, the DNA is TGCAGCGTTGTAGGGCCCGCGGACGGGGGCCCCACAGATACGCAGTATTTT. V and J are TRBV29-1 and TRBJ2-3; D might be TRBD1 or TRBD2, each matching 6 bases. Germline V gives CDR1 SQVTM, CDR2 ANQGSEA. This CDR3 spans 17 amino acids. V lost 4 bases and J 2 bases, leaving 22 bases between the germline ends.

A note on this clone: The same CDR3 arises from other DNA sequences in this sample as well. V gene TRBV4-2 combines with J gene TRBJ2-7, with TRBD2 matching over 7 bases. Trimming cost V 3 bases and J 4 bases; bases outside gene matches: 9. Germline values: CDR1 LGHNA, CDR2 YNFKEQ. The length of the CDR3 is 15 residues. CDR3 DNA sequence: TGTGCCAGCAGCCAGGTCAGCGGGGTGGGGTACGAGCAGTACTTC. It yields the protein CASSQVSGVGYEQYF.

The rearrangement uses TRBV6-5 and TRBJ1-1; weak D call: TRBD1 (6 bases). CDR1 is MNHEY and CDR2 is SVGAGI in the germline V gene. Trimming cost V 5 bases and J 1 base, with 11 bases left between them. This CDR3 contains 14 residues. The CDR3 loop reads CASSRDRQNTEAFF. For the CDR3, the DNA is TGTGCCAGCAGTCGAGACAGGCAGAACACTGAAGCTTTCTTT.

The count of this clone is one. The rearrangement joins TRBV9 to TRBJ2-1, with D unclear. This CDR3 is built from 13 residues. In germline, CDR1 is SGDLS, CDR2 YYNGEE. V was shortened by 3 bases and J by 7 bases, with 11 bases between the two germline ends. The CDR3 protein is CASSGPVLNEQFF. As DNA, the CDR3 is TGTGCCAGCAGCGGGCCGGTATTAAATGAGCAGTTCTTC.

The chain recombines TRBV9 with TRBJ2-7; 7 bases are shared with TRBD1. Trimming removed 0 bases from V and 3 bases from J; junction bases left unmatched: 6. Per the germline V gene, CDR1 is SGDLS and CDR2 is YYNGEE. This CDR3 has 15 amino acids. The CDR3 DNA reads TGTGCCAGCAGCGTAGGTGCGACAGGGTTCTACGAGCAGTACTTC. Translating it yields CASSVGATGFYEQYF.

This clone occurred once. This chain joins TRBV6-6 and TRBJ2-5; 7 nucleotides agree with TRBD1. V lost 5 bases, J lost 5 bases, and 14 bases stayed unmatched. The CDR3 is made up of 16 amino acids. Germline CDR1 MNHNY, CDR2 SVGAGI (reference sequence). DNA for the CDR3: TGTGCCAGCAGTCCCTCGGACAGGCCCCCGGCGGAGACCCAGTACTTC. Amino acids: CASSPSDRPPAETQYF.

The chain joins TRBV6-1 to TRBJ1-5; no firm D call. Looked up from germline, CDR1 is MNHNS and CDR2 is SASEGT. V lost 1 base and J lost 7, with 14 bases in between. The CDR3 consists of 15 residues. CDR3 sequence (DNA): TGTGCCAGCAGTGAAGGAGTCCTACTCGACCAGCCCCAGCATTTT. It specifies CASSEGVLLDQPQHF.

The rearrangement links TRBV19 to TRBJ1-3, with 7 positions matching TRBD1. V shed 4 bases and J 2 bases; nucleotides not matched to a gene: 8. This CDR3 comprises 16 residues. Per germline, CDR1 LNHDA and CDR2 SQIVND (reference sequence). The CDR3 protein is CASSRLQGGTGNTIYF. The CDR3 region has the DNA TGTGCCAGTAGTAGACTCCAGGGGGGAACTGGAAACACCATATATTTT. Together with reference TRBV19 and TRBJ1-3, the CDR3 gives the full variable domain: DGGITQSPKYLFRKEGQNVTLSCEQNLNHDAMYWYRQDPGQGLRLIYYSQIVNDFQKGDIAEGYSVSREKKESFPLTVTSAQKNPTAFYLCASSRLQGGTGNTIYFGEGSWLTVV.

This chain connects TRBV19 to TRBJ1-1; D is unresolved. Trimming removed 5 bases at V and 2 bases at J, with 12 bases between. Germline V gene sequence: CDR1 LNHDA, CDR2 SQIVND (reference sequence). This CDR3 comprises 14 residues. The CDR3 DNA reads as TGTGCCAGTAGTCCCCGGGATATCAACACTGAAGCTTTCTTT. It translates to CASSPRDINTEAFF.

The rearrangement uses TRBV18 and TRBJ2-5; maybe TRBD1 (5 bases). V was clipped by 3 bases and J by 5 bases, with 16 bases between them. The V gene's germline CDR1 is KGHSH and CDR2 LQKENI. The CDR3 is 15 residues long. The CDR3 is CASSPLDSARETQYF. CDR3 DNA: TGTGCCAGCTCACCTTTAGACAGTGCCAGGGAGACCCAGTACTTC.